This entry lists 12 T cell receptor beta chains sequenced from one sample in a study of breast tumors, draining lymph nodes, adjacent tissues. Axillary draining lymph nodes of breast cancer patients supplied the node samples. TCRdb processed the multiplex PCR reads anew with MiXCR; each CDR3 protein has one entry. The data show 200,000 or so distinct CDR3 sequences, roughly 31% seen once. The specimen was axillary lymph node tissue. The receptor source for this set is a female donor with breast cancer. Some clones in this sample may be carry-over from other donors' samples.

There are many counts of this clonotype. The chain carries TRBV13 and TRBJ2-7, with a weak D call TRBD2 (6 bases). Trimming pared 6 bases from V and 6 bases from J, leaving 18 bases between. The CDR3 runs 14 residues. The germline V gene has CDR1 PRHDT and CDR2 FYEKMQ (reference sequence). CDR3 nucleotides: TGTGCCAGCAGTTCCCGCGGGGTGGGGGGCGAGCAGTACTTC. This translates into CASSSRGVGGEQYF.

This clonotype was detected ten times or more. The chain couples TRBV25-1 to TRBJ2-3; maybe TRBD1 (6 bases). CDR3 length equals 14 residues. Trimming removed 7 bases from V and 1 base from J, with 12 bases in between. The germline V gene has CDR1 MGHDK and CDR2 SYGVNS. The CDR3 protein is CASTNPGGTDTQYF. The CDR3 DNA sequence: TGTGCCAGCACCAATCCAGGGGGCACAGATACGCAGTATTTT.

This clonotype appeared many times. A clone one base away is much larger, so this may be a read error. The CDR3: CASSLAVPQGTHTRYF. The CDR3 DNA reads TGTGCCAGCAGCTTAGCGGTACCGCAGGGCACCCATACGCGGTATTTT. The V call is TRBV7-8, the J call TRBJ2-3; possibly TRBD1 for D (5 bases). CDR3 length: 16 amino acids. CDR1 and CDR2 from the germline V gene are SGHVS and FQNEAQ.

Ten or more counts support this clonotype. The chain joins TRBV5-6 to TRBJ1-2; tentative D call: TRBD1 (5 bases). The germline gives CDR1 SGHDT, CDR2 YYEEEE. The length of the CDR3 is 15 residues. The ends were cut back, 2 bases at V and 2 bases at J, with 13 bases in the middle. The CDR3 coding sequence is TGTGCCAGCAGCTTTGGGACGGGGAGGAACTATGGCTACACCTTC. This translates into CASSFGTGRNYGYTF.

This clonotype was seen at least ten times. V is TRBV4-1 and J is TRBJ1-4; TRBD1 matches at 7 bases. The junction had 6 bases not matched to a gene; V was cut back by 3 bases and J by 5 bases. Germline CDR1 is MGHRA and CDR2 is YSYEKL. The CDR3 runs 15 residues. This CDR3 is CASSHRTGLNEKLFF. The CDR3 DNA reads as TGCGCCAGCAGCCATCGGACAGGCCTAAATGAAAAACTGTTTTTT.

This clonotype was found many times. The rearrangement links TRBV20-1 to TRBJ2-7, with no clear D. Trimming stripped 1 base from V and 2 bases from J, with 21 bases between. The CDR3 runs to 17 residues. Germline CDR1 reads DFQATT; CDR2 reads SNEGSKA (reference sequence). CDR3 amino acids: CSARGKLVAAAPYEQYF. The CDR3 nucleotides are TGCAGTGCTAGAGGAAAGCTGGTGGCGGCAGCGCCCTACGAGCAGTACTTC.

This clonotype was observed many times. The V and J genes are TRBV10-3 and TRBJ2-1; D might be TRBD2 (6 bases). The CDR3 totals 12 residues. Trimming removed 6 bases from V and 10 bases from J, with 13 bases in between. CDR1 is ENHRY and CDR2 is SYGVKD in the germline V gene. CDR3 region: CAISRGGREQFF. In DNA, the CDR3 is TGTGCCATCAGCCGTGGGGGGAGAGAGCAGTTCTTC.

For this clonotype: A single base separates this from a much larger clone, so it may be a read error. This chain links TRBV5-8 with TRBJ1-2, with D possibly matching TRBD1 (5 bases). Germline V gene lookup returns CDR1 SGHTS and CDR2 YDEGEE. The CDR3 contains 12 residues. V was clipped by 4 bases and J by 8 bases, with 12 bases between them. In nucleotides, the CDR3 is TGTGCCAGCAGCCGTCGTGGGGCCGGCTACACCTTC. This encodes CASSRRGAGYTF.

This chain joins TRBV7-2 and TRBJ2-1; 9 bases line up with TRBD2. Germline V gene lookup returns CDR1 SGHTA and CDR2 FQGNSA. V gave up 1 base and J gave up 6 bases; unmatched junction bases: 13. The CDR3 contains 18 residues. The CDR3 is CASSLGGGGAITINEQFF. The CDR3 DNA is TGTGCCAGCAGCTTAGGAGGCGGGGGGGCCATCACGATCAATGAGCAGTTCTTC. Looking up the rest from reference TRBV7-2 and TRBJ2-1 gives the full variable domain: GAGVSQSPSNKVTEKGKDVELRCDPISGHTALYWYRQSLGQGLEFLIYFQGNSAPDKSGLPSDRFSAERTGGSVSTLTIQRTQQEDSAVYLCASSLGGGGAITINEQFFGPGTRLTVL.

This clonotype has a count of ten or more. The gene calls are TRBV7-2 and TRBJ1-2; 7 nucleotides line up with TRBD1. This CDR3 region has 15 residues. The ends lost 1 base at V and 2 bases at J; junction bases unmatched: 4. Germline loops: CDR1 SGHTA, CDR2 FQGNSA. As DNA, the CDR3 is TGTGCCAGCAGCTTAGACCCGACAGGGAACTATGGCTACACCTTC. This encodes CASSLDPTGNYGYTF.

The CDR3 is CASGRTGLDTQYF. The CDR3 nucleotides are TGTGCCAGCGGCCGGACAGGGCTAGATACGCAGTATTTT. The V call is TRBV5-6, the J call TRBJ2-3; 8 bases are shared with TRBD1. CDR1 and CDR2 (germline): SGHDT, YYEEEE. CDR3 size: 13 residues. The junction had 6 bases not matched to a gene; V was cut back by 7 bases and J by 5 bases.

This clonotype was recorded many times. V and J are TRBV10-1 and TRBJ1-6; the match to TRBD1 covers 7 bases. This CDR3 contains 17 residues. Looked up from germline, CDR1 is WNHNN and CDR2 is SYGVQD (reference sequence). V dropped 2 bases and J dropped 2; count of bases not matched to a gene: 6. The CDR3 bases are TGCGCCAGCAGTGAGGGAGGGGGCGACACCTATAATTCACCCCTCCACTTT. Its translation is CASSEGGGDTYNSPLHF.